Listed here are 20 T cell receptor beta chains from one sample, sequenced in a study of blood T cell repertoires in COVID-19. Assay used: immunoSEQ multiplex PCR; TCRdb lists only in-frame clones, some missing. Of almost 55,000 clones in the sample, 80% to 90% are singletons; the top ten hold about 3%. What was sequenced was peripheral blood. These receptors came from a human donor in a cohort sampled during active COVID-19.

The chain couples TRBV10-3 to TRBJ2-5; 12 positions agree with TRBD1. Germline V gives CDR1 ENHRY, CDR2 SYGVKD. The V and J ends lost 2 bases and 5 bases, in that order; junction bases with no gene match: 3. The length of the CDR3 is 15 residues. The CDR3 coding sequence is TGTGCCATCAGTGAGCCGGGACAGGGGGCCGAGACCCAGTACTTC. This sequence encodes CAISEPGQGAETQYF.

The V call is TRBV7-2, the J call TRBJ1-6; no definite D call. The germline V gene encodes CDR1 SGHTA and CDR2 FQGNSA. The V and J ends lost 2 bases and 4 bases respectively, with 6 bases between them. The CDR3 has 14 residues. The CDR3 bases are TGTGCCAGCAGCTTACAGAAATATAATTCACCCCTCCACTTT. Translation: CASSLQKYNSPLHF.

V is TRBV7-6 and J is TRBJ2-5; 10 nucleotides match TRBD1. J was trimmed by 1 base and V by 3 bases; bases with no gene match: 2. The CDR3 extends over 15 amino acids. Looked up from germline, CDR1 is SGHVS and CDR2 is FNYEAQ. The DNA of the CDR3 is TGTGCCAGCAGCTTGGGACAGGGGATCCAAGAGACCCAGTACTTC. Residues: CASSLGQGIQETQYF.

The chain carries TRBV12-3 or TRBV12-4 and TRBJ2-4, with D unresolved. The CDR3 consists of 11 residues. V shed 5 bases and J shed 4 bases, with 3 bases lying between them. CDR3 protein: CASSLKNIQYF. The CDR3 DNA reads TGTGCCAGCAGTCTAAAAAACATTCAGTACTTC.

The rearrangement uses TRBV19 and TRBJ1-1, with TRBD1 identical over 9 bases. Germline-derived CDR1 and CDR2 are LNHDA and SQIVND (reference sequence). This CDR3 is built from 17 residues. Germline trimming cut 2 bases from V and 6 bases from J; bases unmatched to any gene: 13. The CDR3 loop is CASSIRSTGGLFSEAFF. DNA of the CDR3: TGTGCCAGTAGTATAAGGTCGACAGGGGGGCTTTTTTCTGAAGCTTTCTTT.

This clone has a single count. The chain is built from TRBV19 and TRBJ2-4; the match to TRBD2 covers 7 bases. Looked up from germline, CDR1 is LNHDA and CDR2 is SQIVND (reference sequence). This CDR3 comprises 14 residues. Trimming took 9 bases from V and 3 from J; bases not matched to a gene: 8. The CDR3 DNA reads TGTGCCAGCCTAGCGGTGGGGGACAAAAACATTCAGTACTTC. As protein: CASLAVGDKNIQYF. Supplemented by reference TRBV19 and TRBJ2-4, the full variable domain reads DGGITQSPKYLFRKEGQNVTLSCEQNLNHDAMYWYRQDPGQGLRLIYYSQIVNDFQKGDIAEGYSVSREKKESFPLTVTSAQKNPTAFYLCASLAVGDKNIQYFGAGTRLSVL.

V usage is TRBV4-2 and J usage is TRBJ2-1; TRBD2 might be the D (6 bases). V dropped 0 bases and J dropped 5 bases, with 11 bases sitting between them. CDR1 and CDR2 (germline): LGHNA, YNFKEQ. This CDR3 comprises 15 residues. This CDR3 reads CASSQDAGSHNEQFF. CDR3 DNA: TGTGCCAGCAGCCAAGATGCGGGGAGCCACAATGAGCAGTTCTTC.

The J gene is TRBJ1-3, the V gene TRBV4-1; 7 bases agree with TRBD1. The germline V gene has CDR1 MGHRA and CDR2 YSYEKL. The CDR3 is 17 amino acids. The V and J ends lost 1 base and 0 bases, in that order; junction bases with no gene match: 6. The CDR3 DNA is TGCGCCAGCAGCCAAGGGACAGGCCGCAACTCTGGAAACACCATATATTTT. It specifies CASSQGTGRNSGNTIYF.

The CDR3 DNA reads TGTGCCAGCAGCCCACGGACAGGGGCGAACACCGGGGAGCTGTTTTTT. Translated: CASSPRTGANTGELFF. V gene TRBV5-4 combines with J gene TRBJ2-2; TRBD1 aligns across 9 bases. The germline V gene encodes CDR1 SGHNT and CDR2 YYREEE (reference sequence). The CDR3 length is 16 residues. Trimming cost V 4 bases and J 0 bases; bases outside gene matches: 4.

The CDR3 region has the DNA TGTGCCAGCAGCCCTGGGGTGGGGCTAGCCAAAAACATTCAGTACTTC. Translated: CASSPGVGLAKNIQYF. The chain couples TRBV7-8 to TRBJ2-4; weak D call: TRBD1 (5 bases). Trimming took off 5 bases at V and 0 bases at J, with 14 bases between the two ends. This CDR3 spans 16 amino acids. CDR1 is SGHVS, CDR2 FQNEAQ, per germline.

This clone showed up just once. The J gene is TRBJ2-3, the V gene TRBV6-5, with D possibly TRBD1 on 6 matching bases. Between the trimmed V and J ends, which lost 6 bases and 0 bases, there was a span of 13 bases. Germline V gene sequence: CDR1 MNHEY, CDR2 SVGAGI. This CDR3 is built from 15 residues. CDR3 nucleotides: TGTGCCAGCAGGGCTTGGCAGGGGAGCACAGATACGCAGTATTTT. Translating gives CASRAWQGSTDTQYF.

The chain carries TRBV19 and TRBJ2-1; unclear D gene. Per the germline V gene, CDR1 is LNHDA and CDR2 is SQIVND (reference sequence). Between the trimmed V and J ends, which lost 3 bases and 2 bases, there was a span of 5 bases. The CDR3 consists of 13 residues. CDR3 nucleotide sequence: TGTGCCAGTAGTATTCAGACCTACAATGAGCAGTTCTTC. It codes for CASSIQTYNEQFF.

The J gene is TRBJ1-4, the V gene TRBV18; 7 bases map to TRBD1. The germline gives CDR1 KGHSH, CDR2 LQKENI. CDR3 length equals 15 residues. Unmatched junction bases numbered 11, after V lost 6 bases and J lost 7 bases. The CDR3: CASSRQGLLGEKLFF. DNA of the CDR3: TGTGCCAGCTCGCGACAGGGCCTCCTTGGTGAAAAACTGTTTTTT.

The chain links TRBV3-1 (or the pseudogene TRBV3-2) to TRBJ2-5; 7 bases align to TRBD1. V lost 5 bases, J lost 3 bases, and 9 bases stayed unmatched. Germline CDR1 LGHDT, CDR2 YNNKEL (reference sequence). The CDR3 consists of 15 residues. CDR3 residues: CASSSRGTAKETQYF. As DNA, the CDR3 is TGTGCCAGCAGCTCCCGTGGGACAGCCAAAGAGACCCAGTACTTC.

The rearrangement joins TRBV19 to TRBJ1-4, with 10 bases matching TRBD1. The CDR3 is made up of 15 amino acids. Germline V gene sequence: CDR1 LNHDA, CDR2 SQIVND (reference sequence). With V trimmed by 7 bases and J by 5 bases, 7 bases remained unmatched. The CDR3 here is CASTSLGQGNEKLFF. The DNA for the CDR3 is TGTGCCAGTACCTCCCTGGGACAGGGGAATGAAAAACTGTTTTTT.

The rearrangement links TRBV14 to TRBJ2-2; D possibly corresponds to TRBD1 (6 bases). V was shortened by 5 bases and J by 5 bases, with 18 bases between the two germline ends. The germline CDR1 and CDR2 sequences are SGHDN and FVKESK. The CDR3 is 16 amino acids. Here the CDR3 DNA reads TGTGCCAGCAGCGAGCAGGCCGGGACACCTACCGGGGAGCTGTTTTTT. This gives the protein CASSEQAGTPTGELFF. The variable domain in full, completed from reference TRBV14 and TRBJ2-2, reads EAGVTQFPSHSVIEKGQTVTLRCDPISGHDNLYWYRRVMGKEIKFLLHFVKESKQDESGMPNNRFLAERTGGTYSTLKVQPAELEDSGVYFCASSEQAGTPTGELFFGEGSRLTVL.

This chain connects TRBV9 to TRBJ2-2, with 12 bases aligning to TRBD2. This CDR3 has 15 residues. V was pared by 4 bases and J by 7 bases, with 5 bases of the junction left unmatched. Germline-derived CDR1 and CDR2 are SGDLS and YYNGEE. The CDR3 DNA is TGTGCCAGCAGCCCTAGCGGGAGGGCCCACGGGGAGCTGTTTTTT. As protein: CASSPSGRAHGELFF. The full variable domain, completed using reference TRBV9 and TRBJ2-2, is DSGVTQTPKHLITATGQRVTLRCSPRSGDLSVYWYQQSLDQGLQFLIQYYNGEERAKGNILERFSAQQFPDLHSELNLSSLELGDSALYFCASSPSGRAHGELFFGEGSRLTVL.

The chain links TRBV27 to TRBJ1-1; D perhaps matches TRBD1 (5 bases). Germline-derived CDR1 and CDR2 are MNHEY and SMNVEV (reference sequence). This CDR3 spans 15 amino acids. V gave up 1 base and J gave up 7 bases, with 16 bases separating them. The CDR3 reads CASSLYRGVGIEAFF. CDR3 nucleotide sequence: TGTGCCAGCAGTTTATATCGGGGGGTAGGGATTGAAGCTTTCTTT.

CDR3 in amino acids: CASSQTGYEQYF. The CDR3 DNA reads as TGTGCCAGCAGCCAGACAGGCTACGAGCAGTACTTC. The V gene is TRBV3-1 (or the pseudogene TRBV3-2), the J gene TRBJ2-7; a possible D gene is TRBD1 (6 bases). Germline lookup yields CDR1 LGHDT and CDR2 YNNKEL (reference sequence). V gave up 3 bases and J gave up 3 bases, with 6 bases separating them. This CDR3 is built from 12 residues.

The CDR3 sequence: CASSLTTTGIGELFF. CDR3 DNA sequence: TGTGCCAGCAGCTTAACGACCACAGGGATCGGGGAGCTGTTTTTT. The V and J genes are TRBV7-8 and TRBJ2-2; tentative D call: TRBD1 (6 bases). In germline, CDR1 is SGHVS, CDR2 FQNEAQ. Trimming took off 2 bases at V and 7 bases at J, with 14 bases between the two ends. The CDR3 loop spans 15 amino acids.